This T cell receptor (beta chain) emerged from a study of regulatory T cells in long-lasting Graves disease. This clonotype was recorded many times. Building of the TCR beta libraries involved iRepertoire HTBI primers and Arm-PCR of CDR3 regions. TCRdb reprocessed the multiplex PCR reads via MiXCR and lists one record per CDR3 protein. Of 400,000 to 450,000 distinct CDR3 sequences listed, about 15% are singletons. Time point reported: newly diagnosed GD, antithyroid drugs for less than 3 months. With RNA extracted from PBMCs as input, the TCR library was made. This CDR3 region has 16 residues. The germline gives CDR1 KGHDR, CDR2 SFDVKD. Unmatched junction bases numbered 10, after V lost 3 bases and J lost 8 bases. This sample also appeared in a second study, on T cells in Graves' hyperthyroidism and ophthalmopathy. That work adds: Newly diagnosed hyperthyroidism patients aged 18 to 65 years had disease lasting under 2 months. An initial round of RT-PCR targeting the TCR CDR3 relied on the HTBI primer set.

The sample here was peripheral blood mononuclear cells (PBMCs), taken at new diagnosis, from a patient treated with antithyroid drugs. V and J are TRBV24-1 and TRBJ2-1, with TRBD2 identical over 9 bases. This clonotype was sampled from a woman aged 25 to 39 with Graves disease. CDR3 amino acids: CATSDPWGSGRDEQFF. In nucleotides, the CDR3 is TGTGCCACCAGTGATCCTTGGGGTAGCGGGAGAGATGAGCAGTTCTTC.